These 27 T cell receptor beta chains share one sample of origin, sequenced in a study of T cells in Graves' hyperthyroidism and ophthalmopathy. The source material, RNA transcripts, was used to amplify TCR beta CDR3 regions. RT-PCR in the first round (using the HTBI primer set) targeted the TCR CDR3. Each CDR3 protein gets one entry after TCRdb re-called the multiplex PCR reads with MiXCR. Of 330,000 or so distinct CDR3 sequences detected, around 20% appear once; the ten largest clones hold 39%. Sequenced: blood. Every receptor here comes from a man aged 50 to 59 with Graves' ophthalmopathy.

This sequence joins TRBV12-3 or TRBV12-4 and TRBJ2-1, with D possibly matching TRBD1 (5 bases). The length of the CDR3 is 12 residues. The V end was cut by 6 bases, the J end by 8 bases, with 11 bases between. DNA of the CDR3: TGTGCCAGCAGCTCCGACAGCTATGAGCAGTTCTTC. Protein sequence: CASSSDSYEQFF.

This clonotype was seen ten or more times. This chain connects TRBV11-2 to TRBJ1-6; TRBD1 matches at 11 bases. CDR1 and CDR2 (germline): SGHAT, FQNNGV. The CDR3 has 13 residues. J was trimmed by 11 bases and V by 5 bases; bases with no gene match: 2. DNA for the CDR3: TGTGCCAGCAGCGGGACAGGGGGGGCACCCCTCCACTTT. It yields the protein CASSGTGGAPLHF.

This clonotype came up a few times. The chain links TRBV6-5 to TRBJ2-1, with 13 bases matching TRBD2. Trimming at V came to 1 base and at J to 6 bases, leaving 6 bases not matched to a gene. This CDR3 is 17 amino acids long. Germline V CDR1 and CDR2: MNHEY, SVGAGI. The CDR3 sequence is CASSYLFRLAGGNEQFF. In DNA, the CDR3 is TGTGCCAGCAGTTACTTGTTTCGACTAGCGGGAGGCAATGAGCAGTTCTTC.

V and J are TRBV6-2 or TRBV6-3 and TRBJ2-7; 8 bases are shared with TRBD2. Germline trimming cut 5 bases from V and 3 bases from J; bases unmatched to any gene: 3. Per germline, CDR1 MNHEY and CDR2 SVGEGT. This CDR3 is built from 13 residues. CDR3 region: CASSIAGSYEQYF. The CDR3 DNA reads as TGTGCCAGCAGTATAGCGGGGAGCTACGAGCAGTACTTC.

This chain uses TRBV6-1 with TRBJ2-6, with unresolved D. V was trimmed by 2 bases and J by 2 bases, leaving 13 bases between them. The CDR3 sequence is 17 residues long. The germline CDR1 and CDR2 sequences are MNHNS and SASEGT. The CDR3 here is CASSEHPASTGANVLTF. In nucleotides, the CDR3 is TGTGCCAGCAGTGAACACCCCGCTAGTACTGGGGCCAACGTCCTGACTTTC.

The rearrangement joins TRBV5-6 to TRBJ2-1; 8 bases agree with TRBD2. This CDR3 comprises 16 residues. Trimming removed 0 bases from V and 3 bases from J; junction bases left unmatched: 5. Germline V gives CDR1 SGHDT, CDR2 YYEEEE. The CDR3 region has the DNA TGTGCCAGCAGCTTGGGAGCGGGAGAGGGCTACAATGAGCAGTTCTTC. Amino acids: CASSLGAGEGYNEQFF.

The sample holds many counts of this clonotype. The CDR3 DNA is TGTGCCTGCCCCTCACAGGGTTTGGGCACCGGGGAGCTGTTTTTT. Translated, it gives CACPSQGLGTGELFF. This sequence joins TRBV30 and TRBJ2-2; a possible D gene is TRBD1 (6 bases). V lost 6 bases and J lost 4, with 18 bases in between. The CDR3 is 15 amino acids. CDR1 is GTSNPN and CDR2 is SVGIG in the germline V gene (reference sequence).

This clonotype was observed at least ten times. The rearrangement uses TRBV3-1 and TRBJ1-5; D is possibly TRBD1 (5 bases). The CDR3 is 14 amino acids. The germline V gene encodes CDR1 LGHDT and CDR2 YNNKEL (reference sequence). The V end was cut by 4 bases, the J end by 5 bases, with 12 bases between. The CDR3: CASSLTGSDQPQHF. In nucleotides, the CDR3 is TGTGCCAGCAGCCTTACAGGAAGCGATCAGCCCCAGCATTTT.

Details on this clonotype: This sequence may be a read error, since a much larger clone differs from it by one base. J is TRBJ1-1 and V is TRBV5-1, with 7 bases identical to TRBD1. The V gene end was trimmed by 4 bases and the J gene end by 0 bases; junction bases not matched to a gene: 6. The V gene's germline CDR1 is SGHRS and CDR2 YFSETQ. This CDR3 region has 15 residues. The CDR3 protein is CASSRTGTMNTEAFF. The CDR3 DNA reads TGCGCCAGCAGCCGGACAGGCACAATGAACACTGAAGCTTTCTTT.

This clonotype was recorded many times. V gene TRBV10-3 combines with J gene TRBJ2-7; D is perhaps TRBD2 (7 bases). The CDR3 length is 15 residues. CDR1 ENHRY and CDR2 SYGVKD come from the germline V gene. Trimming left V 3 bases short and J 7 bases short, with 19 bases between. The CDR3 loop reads CAISDTEGGLREQYF. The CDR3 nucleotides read TGTGCCATCAGTGACACCGAGGGGGGGCTCAGGGAGCAGTACTTC.

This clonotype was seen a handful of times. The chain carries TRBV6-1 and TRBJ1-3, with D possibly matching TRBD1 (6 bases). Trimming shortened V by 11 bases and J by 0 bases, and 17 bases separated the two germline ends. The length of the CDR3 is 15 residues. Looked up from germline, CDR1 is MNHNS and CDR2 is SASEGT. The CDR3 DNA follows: TGTGCCTCTCAGTGGGGGGCCGGCTCTGGAAACACCATATATTTT. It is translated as CASQWGAGSGNTIYF.

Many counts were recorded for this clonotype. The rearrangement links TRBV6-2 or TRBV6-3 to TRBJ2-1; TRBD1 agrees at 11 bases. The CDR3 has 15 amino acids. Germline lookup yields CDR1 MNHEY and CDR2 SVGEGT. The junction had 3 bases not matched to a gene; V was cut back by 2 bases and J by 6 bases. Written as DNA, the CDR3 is TGTGCCAGCAGTTACATCGGGACAGGGGGCAATGAGCAGTTCTTC. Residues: CASSYIGTGGNEQFF.

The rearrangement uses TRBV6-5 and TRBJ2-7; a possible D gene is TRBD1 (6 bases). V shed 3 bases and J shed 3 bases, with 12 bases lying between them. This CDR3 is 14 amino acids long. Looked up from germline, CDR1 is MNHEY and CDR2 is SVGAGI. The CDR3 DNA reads TGTGCCAGCAGTTATAAGGACAGATTCTACGAGCAGTACTTC. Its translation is CASSYKDRFYEQYF.

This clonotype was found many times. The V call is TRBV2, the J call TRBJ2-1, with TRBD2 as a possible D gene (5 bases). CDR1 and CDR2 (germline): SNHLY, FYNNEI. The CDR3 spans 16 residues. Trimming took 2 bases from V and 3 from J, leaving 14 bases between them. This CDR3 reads CASSEIGLPLYNEQFF. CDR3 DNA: TGTGCCAGCAGTGAAATAGGACTCCCCCTCTACAATGAGCAGTTCTTC.

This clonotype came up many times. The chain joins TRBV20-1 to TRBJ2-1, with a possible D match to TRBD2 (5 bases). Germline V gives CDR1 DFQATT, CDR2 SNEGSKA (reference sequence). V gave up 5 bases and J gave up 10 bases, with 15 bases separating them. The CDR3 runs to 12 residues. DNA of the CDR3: TGCAGTGCTCCGCGGACTCTACGCGAGCAGTTCTTC. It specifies CSAPRTLREQFF.

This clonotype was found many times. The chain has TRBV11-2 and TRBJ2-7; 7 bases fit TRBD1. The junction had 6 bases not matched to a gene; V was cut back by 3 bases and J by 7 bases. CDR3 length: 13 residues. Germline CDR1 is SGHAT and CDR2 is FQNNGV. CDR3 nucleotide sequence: TGTGCCAGCAGCTTGACGACAGGGCGGGAGCAGTACTTC. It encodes CASSLTTGREQYF.

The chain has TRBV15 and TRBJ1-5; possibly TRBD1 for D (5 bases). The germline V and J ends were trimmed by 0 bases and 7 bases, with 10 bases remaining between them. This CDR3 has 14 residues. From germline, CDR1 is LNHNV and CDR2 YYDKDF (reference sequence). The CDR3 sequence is CATSRDLEGQPQHF. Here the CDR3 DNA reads TGTGCCACCAGCAGAGATTTGGAGGGGCAGCCCCAGCATTTT.

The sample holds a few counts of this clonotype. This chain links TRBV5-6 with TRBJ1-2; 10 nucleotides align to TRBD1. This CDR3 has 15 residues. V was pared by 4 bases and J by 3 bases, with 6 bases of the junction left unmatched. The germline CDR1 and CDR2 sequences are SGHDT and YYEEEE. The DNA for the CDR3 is TGTGCCAGCAGCCCCGACAGGGGGCGCGACTATGGCTACACCTTC. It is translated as CASSPDRGRDYGYTF.

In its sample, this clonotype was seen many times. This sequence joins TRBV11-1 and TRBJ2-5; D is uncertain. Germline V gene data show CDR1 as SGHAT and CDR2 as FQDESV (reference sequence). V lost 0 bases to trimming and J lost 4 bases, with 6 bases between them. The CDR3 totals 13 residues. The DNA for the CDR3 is TGTGCCAGCAGCTTAGCGCCGGGAGAGACCCAGTACTTC. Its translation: CASSLAPGETQYF.

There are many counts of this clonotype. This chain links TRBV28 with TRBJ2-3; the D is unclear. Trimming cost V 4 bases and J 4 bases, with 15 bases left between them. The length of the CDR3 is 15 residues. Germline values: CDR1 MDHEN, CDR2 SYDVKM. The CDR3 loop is CASSSSYDGADTQYF. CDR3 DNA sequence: TGTGCCAGCAGTTCCTCATACGACGGTGCAGATACGCAGTATTTT.

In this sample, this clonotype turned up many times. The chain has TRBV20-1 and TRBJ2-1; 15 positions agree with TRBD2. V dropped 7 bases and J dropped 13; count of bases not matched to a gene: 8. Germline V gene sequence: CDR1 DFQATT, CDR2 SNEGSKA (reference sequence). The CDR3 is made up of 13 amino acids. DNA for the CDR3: TGCAGTGTCCCCGGACTAGCGGGAGGGCCTCAGTTCTTC. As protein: CSVPGLAGGPQFF.

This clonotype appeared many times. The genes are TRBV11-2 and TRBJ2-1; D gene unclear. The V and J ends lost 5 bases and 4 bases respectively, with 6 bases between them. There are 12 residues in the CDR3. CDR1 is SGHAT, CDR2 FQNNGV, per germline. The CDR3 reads CASSREYNEQFF. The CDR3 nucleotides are TGTGCCAGCAGCCGAGAGTACAATGAGCAGTTCTTC.

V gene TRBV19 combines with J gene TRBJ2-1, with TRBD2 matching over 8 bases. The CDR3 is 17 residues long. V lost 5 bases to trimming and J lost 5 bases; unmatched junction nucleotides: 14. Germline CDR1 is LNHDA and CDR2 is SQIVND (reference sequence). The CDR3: CASSAPEGAGVDNEQFF. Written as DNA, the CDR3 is TGTGCCAGTAGTGCCCCCGAGGGAGCGGGAGTTGACAATGAGCAGTTCTTC.

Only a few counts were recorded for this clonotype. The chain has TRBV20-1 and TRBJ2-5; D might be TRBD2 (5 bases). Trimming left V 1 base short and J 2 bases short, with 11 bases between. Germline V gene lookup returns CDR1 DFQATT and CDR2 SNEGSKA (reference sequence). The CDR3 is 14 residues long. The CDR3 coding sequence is TGCAGTGCTAGAGTCCTAGCTTTACAAGAGACCCAGTACTTC. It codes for CSARVLALQETQYF.

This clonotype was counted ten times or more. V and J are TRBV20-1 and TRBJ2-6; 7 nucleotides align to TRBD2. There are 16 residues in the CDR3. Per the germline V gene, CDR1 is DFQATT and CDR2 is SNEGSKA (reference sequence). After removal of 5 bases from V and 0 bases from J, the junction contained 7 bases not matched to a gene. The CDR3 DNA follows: TGCAGTGCTCTGGGACTATGGAGCTCTGGGGCCAACGTCCTGACTTTC. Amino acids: CSALGLWSSGANVLTF.

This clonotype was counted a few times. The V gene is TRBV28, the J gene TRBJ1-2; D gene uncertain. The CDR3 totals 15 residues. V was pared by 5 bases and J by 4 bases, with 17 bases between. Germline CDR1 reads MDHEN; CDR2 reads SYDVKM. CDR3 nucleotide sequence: TGTGCCAGCAGTCCGGACGGCAGGCCGGGCTATGGCTACACCTTC. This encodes CASSPDGRPGYGYTF.

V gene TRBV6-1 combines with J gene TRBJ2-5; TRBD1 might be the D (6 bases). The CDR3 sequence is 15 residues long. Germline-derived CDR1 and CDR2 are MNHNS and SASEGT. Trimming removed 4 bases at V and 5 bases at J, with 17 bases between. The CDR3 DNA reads TGTGCCAGCAGTGGGATGCAGGGGTTAGACGAGACCCAGTACTTC. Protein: CASSGMQGLDETQYF.